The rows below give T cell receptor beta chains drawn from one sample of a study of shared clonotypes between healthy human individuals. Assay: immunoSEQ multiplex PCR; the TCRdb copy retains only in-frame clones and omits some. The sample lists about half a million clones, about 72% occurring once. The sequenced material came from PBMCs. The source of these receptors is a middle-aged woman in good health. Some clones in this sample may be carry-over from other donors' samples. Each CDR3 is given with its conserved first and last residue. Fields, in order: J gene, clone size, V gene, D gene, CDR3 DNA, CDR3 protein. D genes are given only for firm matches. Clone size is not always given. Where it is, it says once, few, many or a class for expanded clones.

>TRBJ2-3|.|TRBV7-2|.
TGTGCCAGCAGCTCAGGCCCAATCATAGATACGCAGTATTTT
CASSSGPIIDTQYF
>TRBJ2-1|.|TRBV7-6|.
TGTGCCAGCAGCTTAGTTAGTCACAATGAGCAGTTCTTC
CASSLVSHNEQFF
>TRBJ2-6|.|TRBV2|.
TGTGCCAGCAGGGAAGATTCTGGGGCCAACGTCCTGACTTTC
CASREDSGANVLTF
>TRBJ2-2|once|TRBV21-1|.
TGTGCCAGCAGCCCCCCCCCGGGACAGGGGAAGTCAGTGGACACCGGGGAGCTGTTTTTT
CASSPPPGQGKSVDTGELFF
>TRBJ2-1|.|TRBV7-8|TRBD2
TGTGCCAGCAGCGCCAGGACTAGGCAGAGCTCCTACAATGAGCAGTTCTTC
CASSARTRQSSYNEQFF
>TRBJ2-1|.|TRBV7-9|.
TGTGCCAGCAGCTTATACGATGAGCAGTTCTTC
CASSLYDEQFF
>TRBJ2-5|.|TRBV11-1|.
TGTGCCAGCAGCTTTCAAGAGACCCAGTACTTC
CASSFQETQYF
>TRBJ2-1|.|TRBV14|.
TGTGCCAGCAGCCAAGCTGGGCCCGAGCAGTTCTTC
CASSQAGPEQFF
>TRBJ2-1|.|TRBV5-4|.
TGTGCCAGCAGCTGGACCGAGGTCAATGAGCAGTTCTTC
CASSWTEVNEQFF
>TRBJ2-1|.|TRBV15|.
TGTGCCACCAGCAGACTACGGAATGAGCAGTTCTTC
CATSRLRNEQFF
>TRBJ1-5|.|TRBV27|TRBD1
TGTGCCAGGTGGGGGGACAGGGAGGCAGGCCAGCCCCAGCATTTT
CARWGDREAGQPQHF
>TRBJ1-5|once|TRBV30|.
TGTGCCTGGAGTAGGGACCCCAATCAGCCCCAGCATTTT
CAWSRDPNQPQHF
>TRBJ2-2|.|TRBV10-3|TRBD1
TGTGCCATCAGTGAGGGGACAGCGAACACCGGGGAGCTGTTTTTT
CAISEGTANTGELFF
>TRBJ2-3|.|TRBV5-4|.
TGTGCCAGCGGGGCAGACCGCACAGATACGCAGTATTTT
CASGADRTDTQYF
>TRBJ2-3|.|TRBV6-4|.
TGTGCCAGCAGTGACACGCCCGGGACTTCAGATACGCAGTATTTT
CASSDTPGTSDTQYF
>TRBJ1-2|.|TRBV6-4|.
TGTGCCAGCAGTACACCAAGGGACTACACCTTC
CASSTPRDYTF
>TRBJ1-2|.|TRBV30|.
TGTGCCTGGACCGGGGGGTACTATGGCTACACCTTC
CAWTGGYYGYTF
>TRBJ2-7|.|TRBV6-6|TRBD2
TGTGCCAGCATCCGGGGGGGGAGCTCCTACGAGCAGTACTTC
CASIRGGSSYEQYF
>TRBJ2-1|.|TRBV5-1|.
TGCGCCAGCAGCTTGGGTGCTGGAGGCGAGCAGTTCTTC
CASSLGAGGEQFF
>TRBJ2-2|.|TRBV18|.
TGTGCCAGCTCACCCTCAGGGAACACCGGGGAGCTGTTTTTT
CASSPSGNTGELFF
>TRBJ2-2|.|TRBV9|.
TGTGCCAGCAGCGCGTCCGGCGGGGAGCTGTTTTTT
CASSASGGELFF
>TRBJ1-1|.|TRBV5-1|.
TGCGCCAGCAGGATCGAATGGAACACTGAAGCTTTCTTT
CASRIEWNTEAFF
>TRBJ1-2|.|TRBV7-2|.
TGTGCCAGCAGCACAGGGACGTCAGCTAACTATGGCTACACCTTC
CASSTGTSANYGYTF
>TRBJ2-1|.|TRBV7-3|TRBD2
TGTGCCAGCAGCTCGGGACTAGCGGGAGGTGGTGAGCAGTTCTTC
CASSSGLAGGGEQFF
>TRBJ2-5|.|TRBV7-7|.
TGTGCCAGCAGCTCTAACCCCGGTTTGAAGGGTGAGACCCAGTACTTC
CASSSNPGLKGETQYF
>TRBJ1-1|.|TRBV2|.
TGTGCCAGCTTCTCATCGACGGGGGCCGGGGACACTGAAGCTTTCTTT
CASFSSTGAGDTEAFF
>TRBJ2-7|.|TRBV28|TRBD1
TGTGCCAGCAGTGGACAGGTGGGTCCCTACGAGCGGTACTTC
CASSGQVGPYERYF
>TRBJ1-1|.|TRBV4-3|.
TGCGCCAGCAGCCAAGCTATGAACACTGAAGCTTTCTTT
CASSQAMNTEAFF
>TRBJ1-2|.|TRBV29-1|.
TGCAGCGTTGGTTCAGGGGCGTCGCAAGGCTACACCTTC
CSVGSGASQGYTF
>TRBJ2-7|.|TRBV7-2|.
TGTGCCAGCAGCCTGGGATATGCAAGCTACGAGCAGTACTTC
CASSLGYASYEQYF
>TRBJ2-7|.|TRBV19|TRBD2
TGTGCCAGTAGCCGCTTAGCGGGAGGTGGCGAGCAGTACTTC
CASSRLAGGGEQYF
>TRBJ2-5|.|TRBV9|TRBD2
TGTGCCAGCACCCGGGAGGGGGGTCAAGAGACCCAGTACTTC
CASTREGGQETQYF
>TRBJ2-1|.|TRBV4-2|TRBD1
TGTGCCAGCAGCCAAGATGAAGGGGGCTTTGGCAATGAGCAGTTCTTC
CASSQDEGGFGNEQFF
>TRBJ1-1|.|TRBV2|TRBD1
TGTGCCAGCAGCGCGTACGGACAGGGGGCTACTGAAGCTTTCTTT
CASSAYGQGATEAFF
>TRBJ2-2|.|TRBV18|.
TGTGCCAGCTCACCAATAACCACGAACACCGGGGAGCTGTTTTTT
CASSPITTNTGELFF
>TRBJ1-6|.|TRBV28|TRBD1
TGTGCCAGCAGTTTCCCCCTCGGGACAGGGGATCTTTCCCTCCACTTT
CASSFPLGTGDLSLHF
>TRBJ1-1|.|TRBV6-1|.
TGTGCCAGCAGTGTCACGGACAGTCGGGACACTGAAGCTTTCTTT
CASSVTDSRDTEAFF
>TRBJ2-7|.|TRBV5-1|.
TGCGCCAGCAGCTTGGAAGGATCAGGGTCCGAGCAGTACTTC
CASSLEGSGSEQYF
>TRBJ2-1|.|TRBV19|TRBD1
TGTGCCACTCGACAGGGATCATACAATGAGCAGTTCTTC
CATRQGSYNEQFF
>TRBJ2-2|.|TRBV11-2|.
TGTGCCAGCAGCTTGGACCGAAGCACCGGGGAGCTGTTTTTT
CASSLDRSTGELFF
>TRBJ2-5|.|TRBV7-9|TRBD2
TGTGCCAGCAGCCAAGGGACTAGCGGGACTGAGACCCAGTACTTC
CASSQGTSGTETQYF
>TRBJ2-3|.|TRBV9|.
TGTGCCAGCAGCGTAGATAGCAGTGGAGATACGCAGTATTTT
CASSVDSSGDTQYF
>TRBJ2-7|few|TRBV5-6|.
TGTGCCAGCAGCTTGGAGGGGGTCGCCTACTCCTACGAGCAGTACTTC
CASSLEGVAYSYEQYF
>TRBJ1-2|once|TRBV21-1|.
TGTGCCAGCAGCAAAGCGAGGGCGACAGGGCTTCATGGCTACACCTTC
CASSKARATGLHGYTF
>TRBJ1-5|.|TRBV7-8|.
TGTGCCAGCAGCTTGATCAGATATAGCAATCAGCCCCAGCATTTT
CASSLIRYSNQPQHF
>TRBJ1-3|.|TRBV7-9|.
TGTGCCAGCAGCCGAGCGGGGGGGAGCTCTGGAAACACCATATATTTT
CASSRAGGSSGNTIYF
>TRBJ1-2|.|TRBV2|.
TGTGCCAGCAGTGAGTTGACAGACCCCAGATATGGCTACACCTTC
CASSELTDPRYGYTF
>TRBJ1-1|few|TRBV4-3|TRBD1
TGCGCCAGCAGCCAATCCGGGACAGGGGCGCCCACTGAAGCTTTCTTT
CASSQSGTGAPTEAFF